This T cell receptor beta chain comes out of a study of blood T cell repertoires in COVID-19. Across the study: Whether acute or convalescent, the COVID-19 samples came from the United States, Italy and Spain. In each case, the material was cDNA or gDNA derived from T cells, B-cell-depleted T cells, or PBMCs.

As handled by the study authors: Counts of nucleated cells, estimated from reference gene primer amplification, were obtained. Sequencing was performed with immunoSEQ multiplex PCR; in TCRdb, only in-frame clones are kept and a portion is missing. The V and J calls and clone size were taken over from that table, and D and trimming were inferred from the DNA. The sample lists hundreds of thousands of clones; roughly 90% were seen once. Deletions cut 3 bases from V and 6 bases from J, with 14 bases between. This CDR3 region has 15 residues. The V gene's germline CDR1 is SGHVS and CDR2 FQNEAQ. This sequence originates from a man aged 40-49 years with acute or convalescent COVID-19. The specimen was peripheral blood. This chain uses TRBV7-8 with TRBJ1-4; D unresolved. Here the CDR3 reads CASSFNTFPDEKLFF. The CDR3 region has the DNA TGTGCCAGCAGCTTTAACACCTTTCCAGATGAAAAACTGTTTTTT.